Below, 20 T cell receptor beta chains from the same sample are listed, as sequenced in a study of spatial heterogeneity in lung cancer. TCRdb reprocessed the 5' RACE reads with MiXCR, giving one entry per CDR3 protein. The sample records around 15,000 distinct CDR3 sequences, 15% to 20% being singletons. Time point: blood at routine non-recurrence follow-up after resection. This specimen was PBMCs, taken at follow-up. The receptors were sampled from a male donor with early-stage non-small cell lung cancer.

V usage is TRBV3-1 and J usage is TRBJ1-1; possibly TRBD1 for D (5 bases). Trimming stripped 1 base from V and 3 bases from J, with 9 bases between. Germline V gene lookup returns CDR1 LGHDT and CDR2 YNNKEL (reference sequence). This CDR3 region has 14 residues. DNA for the CDR3: TGTGCCAGCAGCCAAGGGTGGGGGGACACTGAAGCTTTCTTT. Encoded protein: CASSQGWGDTEAFF.

The gene calls are TRBV10-2 and TRBJ1-6; 8 bases are a match to TRBD1. CDR1 and CDR2 from the germline V gene are WSHSY and SAAADI. The CDR3 contains 15 residues. The junction had 6 bases not matched to a gene; V was cut back by 2 bases and J by 9 bases. CDR3 sequence: CASSEPWTGSSPLHF. CDR3 DNA sequence: TGCGCCAGCAGTGAGCCCTGGACAGGGAGTTCACCCCTCCACTTT.

The table lists this clonotype with a few counts. The V call is TRBV3-1, the J call TRBJ1-3, with 7 bases fitting TRBD1. After removal of 3 bases from V and 0 bases from J, the junction contained 2 bases not matched to a gene. The germline gives CDR1 LGHDT, CDR2 YNNKEL (reference sequence). There are 15 residues in the CDR3. DNA for the CDR3: TGTGCCAGCAGCCATGGACAGGCCTCTGGAAACACCATATATTTT. It codes for CASSHGQASGNTIYF. The variable domain in full, with the rest retrieved from reference TRBV3-1 and TRBJ1-3, is DTAVSQTPKYLVTQMGNDKSIKCEQNLGHDTMYWYKQDSKKFLKIMFSYNNKELIINETVPNRFSPKSPDKAHLNLHINSLELGDSAVYFCASSHGQASGNTIYFGEGSWLTVV.

This clonotype was observed a handful of times. The chain recombines TRBV2 with TRBJ2-5; D not certain. This CDR3 region has 11 residues. V was cut by 4 bases and J by 2 bases, with 2 bases left in between. CDR1 SNHLY and CDR2 FYNNEI come from the germline V gene. In DNA, the CDR3 is TGTGCCAGCAGTGTACAAGAGACCCAGTACTTC. Its translation: CASSVQETQYF.

By share, this clonotype counts as medium-sized. V and J are TRBV9 and TRBJ2-5; 9 nucleotides line up with TRBD2. The germline CDR1 and CDR2 sequences are SGDLS and YYNGEE. The trim removed 4 bases at V and 5 bases at J, leaving 9 bases unmatched. This CDR3 spans 15 amino acids. The CDR3 loop reads CASSPPGTSRETQYF. The CDR3 nucleotides read TGTGCCAGCAGCCCGCCCGGGACTAGCAGGGAGACCCAGTACTTC.

This clonotype was recorded once. The gene calls are TRBV5-1 and TRBJ1-1; D is possibly TRBD1 (5 bases). The V end lost 2 bases, the J end lost 4 bases, and 12 bases lay between the germline ends. This CDR3 is built from 14 residues. Germline V lookup: CDR1 SGHRS, CDR2 YFSETQ. The CDR3 region has the DNA TGCGCCAGCAGCTTTTCAGGGTCGGCCACTGAAGCTTTCTTT. Translation gives CASSFSGSATEAFF.

To note about this clonotype: A much more abundant neighbour one base away suggests this may be a read error. The V call is TRBV5-6, the J call TRBJ2-7; D gene uncertain. Per the germline V gene, CDR1 is SGHDT and CDR2 is YYEEEE. The CDR3 length is 12 residues. CDR3 coding DNA: TGTACCAGCAGCCCTTCAAACTACGAGCAGTACTTC. It encodes CTSSPSNYEQYF.

A word on this clonotype: A single base separates this from a much larger clone, so it may be a read error. The V and J genes are TRBV6-1 and TRBJ2-1; D uncertain. The germline gives CDR1 MNHNS, CDR2 SASEGT. This CDR3 region has 15 residues. V was shortened by 4 bases and J by 0 bases, with 10 bases between the two germline ends. CDR3: CASSGGIRSYNEQFF. CDR3 DNA: TGTGCCAGCAGTGGAGGTATACGCTCCTACAATGAGCAGTTCTTC.

This clonotype was seen at least ten times. V is TRBV14 and J is TRBJ2-1, with 7 bases identical to TRBD2. CDR3 length: 19 amino acids. J lost 7 bases, V lost 2 bases, and 20 bases had no gene match. The germline gives CDR1 SGHDN, CDR2 FVKESK. The CDR3 spells CASSQMAIALAGDRNEQFF. In nucleotides, the CDR3 is TGTGCCAGCAGCCAAATGGCTATCGCCCTCGCGGGGGATCGGAATGAGCAGTTCTTC.

V and J are TRBV27 and TRBJ2-3; weak D call: TRBD2 (6 bases). The CDR3 length is 18 residues. V lost 5 bases, J lost 7 bases, and 28 bases lay in between. The V gene's germline CDR1 is MNHEY and CDR2 SMNVEV (reference sequence). CDR3 loop: CASSPSFKGLRTTYTQYF. The CDR3 bases are TGTGCCAGCAGTCCGTCCTTCAAGGGACTCCGCACCACGTATACGCAGTATTTT.

The chain combines TRBV2 with TRBJ1-5, with D unclear. There are 13 residues in the CDR3. Germline CDR1 and CDR2: SNHLY and FYNNEI. With 4 bases removed from V and 4 bases from J, the gap between germline ends came to 8 bases. The CDR3 DNA reads as TGTGCCAGCAGTGTGGCAGAAAATCAGCCCCAGCATTTT. It encodes CASSVAENQPQHF.

This clonotype occurred a few times. The chain uses TRBV5-1 and TRBJ2-3; 8 bases line up with TRBD1. The CDR3 consists of 18 residues. Germline V CDR1 and CDR2: SGHRS, YFSETQ. V trimming: 3 bases; J trimming: 0 bases; junction bases outside the gene matches: 12. The CDR3 here is CASSWTSGTGASTDTQYF. The DNA of the CDR3 is TGCGCCAGCAGCTGGACTTCCGGGACAGGTGCTAGCACAGATACGCAGTATTTT.

The V and J genes are TRBV12-5 and TRBJ2-5; 16 bases fit TRBD2. In germline, CDR1 is LGHNT, CDR2 FRNRAP. After removal of 3 bases from V and 5 bases from J, the junction contained 12 bases not matched to a gene. This CDR3 is built from 19 residues. The CDR3 protein is CASGLSKGTSGGADETQYF. Written as DNA, the CDR3 is TGTGCTAGTGGTTTATCCAAAGGGACTAGCGGGGGGGCAGATGAGACCCAGTACTTC.

This clonotype has a handful of counts. CDR3 coding DNA: TGTGCCAGCAGTTTAATTATCCGGCGGGACTATGGCTACACCTTC. Protein product: CASSLIIRRDYGYTF. J is TRBJ1-2 and V is TRBV28; D is ambiguous. The CDR3 has 15 residues. The germline V gene has CDR1 MDHEN and CDR2 SYDVKM. The V gene lost 2 bases and the J gene lost 3 bases, with 13 bases spanning the gap.

This clonotype was detected ten times or more. This chain joins TRBV18 and TRBJ1-2; 7 positions match TRBD1. J lost 1 base, V lost 6 bases, and 8 bases had no gene match. The CDR3 is made up of 15 amino acids. Germline V gene sequence: CDR1 KGHSH, CDR2 LQKENI. The CDR3 here is CASSETRDSNYGYTF. CDR3 coding DNA: TGTGCCAGCTCCGAAACCCGGGACAGTAACTATGGCTACACCTTC. The full variable domain, its missing parts supplied by reference TRBV18 and TRBJ1-2, is NAGVMQNPRHLVRRRGQEARLRCSPMKGHSHVYWYRQLPEEGLKFMVYLQKENIIDESGMPKERFSAEFPKEGPSILRIQQVVRGDSAAYFCASSETRDSNYGYTFGSGTRLTVV.

This clonotype was seen only a few times. The V and J genes are TRBV27 and TRBJ1-2, with unresolved D. Germline CDR1 MNHEY, CDR2 SMNVEV (reference sequence). This CDR3 region has 13 residues. V lost 5 bases and J lost 5, with 12 bases in between. In nucleotides, the CDR3 is TGTGCCAGCAGTCCAGATCCTTGGTATGGCTACACCTTC. Protein sequence: CASSPDPWYGYTF.

The gene calls are TRBV29-1 and TRBJ2-3; 9 bases are shared with TRBD2. CDR1 is SQVTM, CDR2 ANQGSEA, per germline. The CDR3 totals 15 residues. The trim removed 8 bases at V and 2 bases at J, leaving 11 bases unmatched. The CDR3 nucleotides are TGCAGCCTCCAGCGGGCGGGGGGGCCCACAGATACGCAGTATTTT. Protein: CSLQRAGGPTDTQYF.

Remarks on this clonotype: Given a much more abundant clone one base away, this may be a read error. The V call is TRBV29-1, the J call TRBJ2-3, with D possibly TRBD1 on 5 matching bases. V was cut by 4 bases and J by 2 bases, with 13 bases left in between. The CDR3 extends over 14 amino acids. Germline V gene lookup returns CDR1 SQVTM and CDR2 ANQGSEA. CDR3 loop: CSVGDSQDTDTQYF. CDR3 coding DNA: TGCAGCGTTGGCGACAGTCAAGACACAGATACGCAGTATTTT.

This clonotype was found a few times. The V gene is TRBV7-9, the J gene TRBJ2-3, with 11 positions matching TRBD2. V gave up 4 bases and J gave up 8 bases; unmatched junction bases: 2. The CDR3 is 13 residues long. CDR1 and CDR2 (germline): SEHNR, FQNEAQ (reference sequence). The CDR3 nucleotides read TGTGCCAGCAGCTCTCTAGCGGGGGGTACGCAGTATTTT. It specifies CASSSLAGGTQYF.

The sample holds a few counts of this clonotype. The gene calls are TRBV29-1 and TRBJ1-6, with D possibly TRBD1 on 5 matching bases. Trimming stripped 6 bases from V and 5 bases from J, with 14 bases between. Per germline, CDR1 SQVTM and CDR2 ANQGSEA. This CDR3 comprises 14 residues. CDR3 amino acids: CSVGDGKNNSPLHF. In DNA form, the CDR3 reads TGCAGCGTGGGGGACGGAAAAAATAATTCACCCCTCCACTTT.